This T cell receptor (beta chain) came from a study of shared clonotypes between healthy human individuals. The ends lost 4 bases at V and 3 bases at J; junction bases unmatched: 6. Germline CDR1 and CDR2: MDHEN and SYDVKM. The CDR3 loop spans 15 amino acids. Genomic DNA came from about 92 million PBMCs in unsorted samples. Original handling: ImmunoSEQ junction-only sequences lacked quality scores, so their filtering differed. Profiled with immunoSEQ multiplex PCR; TCRdb holds only in-frame clones, not every one. The DNA was the basis for D and trimming; V, J and clone size are from that table. The repertoire has some 450,000 clones, about 74% of them found once; the top ten carry about 11%. This clone was seen once.

Input material: PBMCs. The chain is built from TRBV28 and TRBJ2-7, with 10 bases lining up with TRBD2. This sequence was found in a woman in her 40s in good health. Some clones in this sample may be carry-over from other donors' samples. The CDR3 is CASSSSSGSNYEQYF. In DNA, the CDR3 is TGTGCCAGCAGTTCCTCTAGCGGGAGTAACTACGAGCAGTACTTC.